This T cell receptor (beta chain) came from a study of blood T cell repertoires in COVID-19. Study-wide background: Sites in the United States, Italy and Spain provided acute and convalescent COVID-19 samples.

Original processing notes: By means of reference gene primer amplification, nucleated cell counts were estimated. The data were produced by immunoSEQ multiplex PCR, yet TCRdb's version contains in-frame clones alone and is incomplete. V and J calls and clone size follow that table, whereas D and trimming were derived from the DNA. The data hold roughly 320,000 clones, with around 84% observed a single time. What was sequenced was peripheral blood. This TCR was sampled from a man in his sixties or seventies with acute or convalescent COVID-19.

In DNA, the CDR3 is TGTGCCAGTAGTCAAATCCCGGGACTAGCGGGATTCGGCGGTGAGCAGTTCTTC. Its translation: CASSQIPGLAGFGGEQFF. V and J are TRBV19 and TRBJ2-1, with 13 nucleotides matching TRBD2. The germline V gene encodes CDR1 LNHDA and CDR2 SQIVND (reference sequence). The ends lost 5 bases at V and 9 bases at J; junction bases unmatched: 16. The CDR3 covers 18 residues.